One sample yielded the 18 T cell receptor beta chains listed below, sequenced in a study of memory CD4+ T cells and cytomegalovirus serostatus. Clones were sequenced by immunoSEQ multiplex PCR, and TCRdb holds only the in-frame ones, with some missing. Of around 60,000 clones listed, approximately 82% are singletons. Single viable CD3+CD4+CD8-CD45RO+ cells were sorted as the memory CD4+ T cells. Sequenced input: memory CD4+ T cells from blood. These receptors all stem from an adult in good health and CMV-seronegative. Some clones in this sample may be carry-over from other donors' samples.

CDR3 in amino acids: CASSYGGSEAFF. CDR3 sequence (DNA): TGTGCCAGCAGTTACGGAGGGTCTGAAGCTTTCTTT. The rearrangement links TRBV6-5 to TRBJ1-1; D unresolved. The germline CDR1 and CDR2 sequences are MNHEY and SVGAGI. With 2 bases removed from V and 6 bases from J, the gap between germline ends came to 7 bases. The CDR3 loop spans 12 amino acids.

The chain uses TRBV11-2 and TRBJ2-2; D might be TRBD1 (6 bases). CDR1 is SGHAT and CDR2 is FQNNGV in the germline V gene. V lost 7 bases to trimming and J lost 4 bases, with 13 bases between them. The CDR3 has 14 residues. The CDR3 protein is CASTLGQTTGELFF. The CDR3 DNA reads as TGTGCCAGCACCCTAGGACAGACCACCGGGGAGCTGTTTTTT. Full variable domain (rest looked up from reference TRBV11-2 and TRBJ2-2): EAGVAQSPRYKIIEKRQSVAFWCNPISGHATLYWYQQILGQGPKLLIQFQNNGVVDDSQLPKDRFSAERLKGVDSTLKIQPAKLEDSAVYLCASTLGQTTGELFFGEGSRLTVL.

The rearrangement joins TRBV4-3 to TRBJ2-7, with D hard to call. The germline CDR1 and CDR2 sequences are LGHNA and YSLEER. CDR3 length: 15 amino acids. Trimming cost V 0 bases and J 0 bases, with 9 bases left between them. DNA for the CDR3: TGCGCCAGCAGCCAAGAACTGATAAGCTCCTACGAGCAGTACTTC. Protein sequence: CASSQELISSYEQYF.

This rearrangement joins TRBV7-6 to TRBJ1-3, with unresolved D. The CDR3 is made up of 13 amino acids. From germline, CDR1 is SGHVS and CDR2 FNYEAQ. V dropped 3 bases and J dropped 4 bases, with 7 bases sitting between them. The CDR3 here is CASSFTSGNTIYF. For the CDR3, the DNA is TGTGCCAGCAGCTTTACATCAGGAAACACCATATATTTT.

J is TRBJ1-2 and V is TRBV28, with 7 positions matching TRBD1. CDR3 size: 11 residues. V lost 10 bases and J lost 7; bases outside the gene matches: 6. From germline, CDR1 is MDHEN and CDR2 SYDVKM. The CDR3 nucleotides read TGTGCCACACAGGGGAGAGGTGGCTACACCTTC. This gives the protein CATQGRGGYTF.

This clone was counted between two and nine times. The chain employs TRBV28 and TRBJ1-2; D is undetermined. Germline V gene sequence: CDR1 MDHEN, CDR2 SYDVKM. V lost 6 bases and J 4 bases, leaving 15 bases between the germline ends. This CDR3 is 14 amino acids long. The CDR3 loop reads CASSLGLILYGYTF. The CDR3 nucleotides read TGTGCCAGCAGCCTTGGACTGATACTCTATGGCTACACCTTC.

The rearrangement links TRBV19 to TRBJ2-3; D ambiguous. The V gene lost 3 bases and the J gene lost 2 bases, with 12 bases spanning the gap. This CDR3 is 15 amino acids long. Germline V gene lookup returns CDR1 LNHDA and CDR2 SQIVND (reference sequence). For the CDR3, the DNA is TGTGCCAGTAGTATGTACCAATCCTCCACAGATACGCAGTATTTT. Its translation: CASSMYQSSTDTQYF.

The chain uses TRBV9 and TRBJ2-1; D unresolved. V lost 0 bases and J lost 14, with 12 bases in between. Germline loops: CDR1 SGDLS, CDR2 YYNGEE. The CDR3 is 12 amino acids. CDR3 loop: CASSVDKEEKFF. CDR3 in DNA: TGTGCCAGCAGCGTAGATAAGGAAGAAAAGTTCTTC.

The genes are TRBV28 and TRBJ1-1; 8 bases are a match to TRBD1. The germline CDR1 and CDR2 sequences are MDHEN and SYDVKM. After removal of 6 bases from V and 4 bases from J, the junction contained 7 bases not matched to a gene. The CDR3 totals 14 residues. CDR3 sequence (DNA): TGTGCCAGCAGGGCCCAGGGGGCCGGCACTGAAGCTTTCTTT. Translating it yields CASRAQGAGTEAFF.

J is TRBJ1-4 and V is TRBV11-2; D uncertain. This CDR3 is 15 amino acids long. V was cut by 4 bases and J by 10 bases, with 19 bases left in between. The V gene's germline CDR1 is SGHAT and CDR2 FQNNGV. Here the CDR3 DNA reads TGTGCCAGCAGCTCAGTGAGGAGGACGGGCGGAAAACTGTTTTTT. Amino acids: CASSSVRRTGGKLFF.

The CDR3 here is CASSFRTSGLDEQFF. The CDR3 region has the DNA TGCGCCAGCAGCTTCCGGACTAGCGGGTTAGATGAGCAGTTCTTC. The chain carries TRBV5-1 and TRBJ2-1; 11 bases are shared with TRBD2. CDR3 length: 15 residues. The V gene end was trimmed by 2 bases and the J gene end by 8 bases; junction bases not matched to a gene: 6. From germline, CDR1 is SGHRS and CDR2 YFSETQ.

Sample share makes this clone medium-sized. This chain joins TRBV11-2 and TRBJ1-1; D may be TRBD1 (6 bases). The CDR3 is 14 residues long. V shed 5 bases and J shed 1 base, with 11 bases lying between them. Germline V gene sequence: CDR1 SGHAT, CDR2 FQNNGV. In DNA, the CDR3 is TGTGCCAGCAGCCGAGGACAGACGAACACTGAAGCTTTCTTT. Translation gives CASSRGQTNTEAFF. Supplemented by reference TRBV11-2 and TRBJ1-1, the full variable domain reads EAGVAQSPRYKIIEKRQSVAFWCNPISGHATLYWYQQILGQGPKLLIQFQNNGVVDDSQLPKDRFSAERLKGVDSTLKIQPAKLEDSAVYLCASSRGQTNTEAFFGQGTRLTVV.

The genes are TRBV9 and TRBJ2-1; 15 bases fit TRBD2. V gave up 3 bases and J gave up 1 base; unmatched junction bases: 2. From germline, CDR1 is SGDLS and CDR2 YYNGEE. The CDR3 is 17 residues long. This CDR3 reads CASSGGTSGRSYNEQFF. The CDR3, as DNA: TGTGCCAGCAGCGGAGGGACTAGCGGGAGGTCCTACAATGAGCAGTTCTTC.

This clone was observed a single time. The chain carries TRBV5-1 and TRBJ2-1; 14 nucleotides align to TRBD2. The length of the CDR3 is 16 residues. Per germline, CDR1 SGHRS and CDR2 YFSETQ. The J segment lost 6 bases and the V segment lost 4 bases, leaving 6 bases of the junction unmatched. The CDR3 spells CASSTGLAGVVNEQFF. For the CDR3, the DNA is TGCGCCAGCAGCACGGGACTAGCGGGAGTCGTCAATGAGCAGTTCTTC.

This chain joins TRBV5-1 and TRBJ2-7; D is uncertain. V lost 0 bases to trimming and J lost 2 bases, with 9 bases between them. The CDR3 is made up of 14 amino acids. From germline, CDR1 is SGHRS and CDR2 YFSETQ. CDR3 coding DNA: TGCGCCAGCAGCTTGGATGACACAGCCTACGAGCAGTACTTC. It encodes CASSLDDTAYEQYF.

The V call is TRBV29-1, the J call TRBJ1-2; D not certain. This CDR3 has 13 amino acids. CDR1 and CDR2 (germline): SQVTM, ANQGSEA. V lost 4 bases, J lost 8 bases, and 17 bases lay in between. The DNA of the CDR3 is TGCAGCGTTGGGGCAGGCGATAATAGGGGCTACACCTTC. It yields the protein CSVGAGDNRGYTF.

In this sample, this clone turned up once. The chain couples TRBV18 to TRBJ2-7; D may be TRBD1 (6 bases). Trimming stripped 4 bases from V and 6 bases from J, with 13 bases between. Germline CDR1 is KGHSH and CDR2 is LQKENI. The CDR3 covers 13 residues. The CDR3 coding sequence is TGTGCCAGCTCACTCTACAGGGAGTCCGAGCAGTACTTC. Translating it yields CASSLYRESEQYF.

V and J are TRBV28 and TRBJ1-3; the D is unclear. The germline V gene has CDR1 MDHEN and CDR2 SYDVKM. The CDR3 spans 17 residues. V shed 6 bases and J shed 1 base, with 19 bases lying between them. CDR3 sequence reads: CASRPSGRSPSGNTIYF. Here the CDR3 DNA reads TGTGCCAGCAGACCCTCCGGGCGGAGCCCATCTGGAAACACCATATATTTT.